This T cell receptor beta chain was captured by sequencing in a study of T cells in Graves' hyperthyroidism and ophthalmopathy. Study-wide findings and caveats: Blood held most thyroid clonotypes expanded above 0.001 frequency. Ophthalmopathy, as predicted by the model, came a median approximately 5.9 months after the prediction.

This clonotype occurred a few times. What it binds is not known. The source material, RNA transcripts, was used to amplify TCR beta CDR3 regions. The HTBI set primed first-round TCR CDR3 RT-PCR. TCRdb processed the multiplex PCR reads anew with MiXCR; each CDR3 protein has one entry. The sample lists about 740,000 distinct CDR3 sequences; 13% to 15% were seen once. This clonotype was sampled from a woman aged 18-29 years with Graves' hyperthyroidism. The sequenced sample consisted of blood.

The CDR3 loop reads CASTDLHQETQYF. The CDR3 DNA reads as TGTGCCAGCACCGACCTTCACCAAGAGACCCAGTACTTC. The rearrangement uses TRBV7-8 and TRBJ2-5; no definite D call. Looked up from germline, CDR1 is SGHVS and CDR2 is FQNEAQ. The CDR3 totals 13 residues. Trimming left V 7 bases short and J 0 bases short, with 9 bases between.